This TCR beta chain was identified in a study of blood T cell repertoires in COVID-19. For the study at large: COVID-19 samples collected from the United States, Italy and Spain covered acute and convalescent phases. PBMCs, B-cell-depleted T cells, or T cells provided the cDNA or gDNA that made up the material.

In the authors' workflow: Amplification with reference gene primers provided the estimates of nucleated cell counts. Data came from immunoSEQ multiplex PCR; TCRdb stores just in-frame clones and leaves some out. The D gene and trimming were derived from the DNA, and the V and J assignments and clone size from that table. The data hold tens of thousands of clones, with approximately 83% observed a single time. V shed 3 bases, J shed 4 bases, and the junction held 5 bases outside the gene matches. The germline V gene encodes CDR1 MNHEY and CDR2 SMNVEV (reference sequence). This CDR3 contains 14 residues.

The TCR was taken from a human donor in a cohort sampled during active COVID-19. Sequencing input: peripheral blood. The rearrangement joins TRBV27 to TRBJ2-5, with 7 bases aligning to TRBD1. This CDR3 reads CASSLGQLGETQYF. The CDR3 DNA follows: TGTGCCAGCAGTTTGGGACAGTTAGGAGAGACCCAGTACTTC.